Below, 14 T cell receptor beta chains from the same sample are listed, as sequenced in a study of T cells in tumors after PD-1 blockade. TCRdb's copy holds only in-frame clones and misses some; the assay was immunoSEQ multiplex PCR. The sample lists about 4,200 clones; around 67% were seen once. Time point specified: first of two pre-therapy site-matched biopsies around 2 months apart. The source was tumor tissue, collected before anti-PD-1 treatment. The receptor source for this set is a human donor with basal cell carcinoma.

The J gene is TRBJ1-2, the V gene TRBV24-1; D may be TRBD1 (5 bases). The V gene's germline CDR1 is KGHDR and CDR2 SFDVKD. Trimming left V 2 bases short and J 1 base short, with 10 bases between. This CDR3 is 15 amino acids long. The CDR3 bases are TGTGCCACCAGTGATTCAGGAGGGGTTAACTATGGCTACACCTTC. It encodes CATSDSGGVNYGYTF.

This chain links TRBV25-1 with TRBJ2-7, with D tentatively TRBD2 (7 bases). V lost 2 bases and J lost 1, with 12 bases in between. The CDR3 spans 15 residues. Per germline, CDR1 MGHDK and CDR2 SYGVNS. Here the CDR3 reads CASSEMGGPSYEQYF. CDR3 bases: TGTGCCAGCAGTGAAATGGGGGGGCCTTCCTACGAGCAGTACTTC.

This CDR3 reads CASSFSGHVSNEQFF. As DNA, the CDR3 is TGTGCCAGCAGCTTCTCGGGCCACGTGTCTAATGAGCAGTTCTTC. This chain uses TRBV5-6 with TRBJ2-1; D not certain. Germline V gene sequence: CDR1 SGHDT, CDR2 YYEEEE. CDR3 size: 15 residues. V lost 2 bases and J 7 bases, leaving 16 bases between the germline ends.

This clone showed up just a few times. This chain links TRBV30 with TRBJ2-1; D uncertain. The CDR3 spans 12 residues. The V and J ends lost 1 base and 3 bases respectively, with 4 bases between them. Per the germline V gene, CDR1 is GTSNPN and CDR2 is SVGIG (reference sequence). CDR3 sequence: CAWSGRYNEQFF. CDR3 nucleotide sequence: TGTGCCTGGAGTGGCCGCTACAATGAGCAGTTCTTC.

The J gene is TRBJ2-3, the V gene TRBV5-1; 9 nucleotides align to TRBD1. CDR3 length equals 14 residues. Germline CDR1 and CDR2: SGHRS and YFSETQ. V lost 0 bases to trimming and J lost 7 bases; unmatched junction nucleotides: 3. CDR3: CASSLGTGENTQYF. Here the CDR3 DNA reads TGCGCCAGCAGCTTGGGGACAGGGGAGAATACGCAGTATTTT.

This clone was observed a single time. The chain's CDR3 is CASSPDRGYTDTQYF. CDR3 in DNA: TGCGCCAGCAGCCCGGACAGGGGGTACACAGATACGCAGTATTTT. This chain links TRBV5-1 with TRBJ2-3; TRBD1 matches at 10 bases. Trimming took 4 bases from V and 2 from J; bases not matched to a gene: 4. The CDR3 consists of 15 residues. From germline, CDR1 is SGHRS and CDR2 YFSETQ. Looking up the rest from reference TRBV5-1 and TRBJ2-3 gives the full variable domain: KAGVTQTPRYLIKTRGQQVTLSCSPISGHRSVSWYQQTPGQGLQFLFEYFSETQRNKGNFPGRFSGRQFSNSRSEMNVSTLELGDSALYLCASSPDRGYTDTQYFGPGTRLTVL.

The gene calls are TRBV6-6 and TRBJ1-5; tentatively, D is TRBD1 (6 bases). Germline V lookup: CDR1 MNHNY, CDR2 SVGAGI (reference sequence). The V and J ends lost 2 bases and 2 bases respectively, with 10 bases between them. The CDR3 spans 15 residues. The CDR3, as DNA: TGTGCCAGCAGTTACAAGGGGGGAGGCAATCAGCCCCAGCATTTT. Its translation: CASSYKGGGNQPQHF.

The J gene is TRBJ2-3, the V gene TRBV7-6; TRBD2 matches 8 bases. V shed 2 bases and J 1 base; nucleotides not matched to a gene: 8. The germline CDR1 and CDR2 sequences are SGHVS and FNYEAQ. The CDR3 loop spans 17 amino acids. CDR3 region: CASSLRGPGLGTDTQYF. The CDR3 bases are TGTGCCAGCAGCTTAAGGGGCCCGGGACTAGGCACAGATACGCAGTATTTT.

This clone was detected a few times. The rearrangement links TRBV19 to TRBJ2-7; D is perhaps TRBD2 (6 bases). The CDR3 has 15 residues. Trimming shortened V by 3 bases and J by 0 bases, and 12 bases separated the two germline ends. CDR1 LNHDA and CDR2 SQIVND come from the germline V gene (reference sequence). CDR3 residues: CASSIRVGGSYEQYF. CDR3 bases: TGTGCCAGTAGTATCCGAGTGGGGGGCTCCTACGAGCAGTACTTC.

The CDR3 protein is CASRKGGPYEQYF. CDR3 bases: TGTGCCAGCAGGAAAGGGGGCCCGTACGAGCAGTACTTC. The V and J genes are TRBV6-5 and TRBJ2-7; 7 nucleotides match TRBD1. Germline CDR1 MNHEY, CDR2 SVGAGI. CDR3 size: 13 residues. The junction had 6 bases not matched to a gene; V was cut back by 6 bases and J by 4 bases.

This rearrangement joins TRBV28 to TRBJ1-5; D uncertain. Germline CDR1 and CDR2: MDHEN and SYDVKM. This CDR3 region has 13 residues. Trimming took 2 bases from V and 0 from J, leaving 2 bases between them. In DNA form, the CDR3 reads TGTGCCAGCAGTTTAGTTAGCAATCAGCCCCAGCATTTT. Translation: CASSLVSNQPQHF.

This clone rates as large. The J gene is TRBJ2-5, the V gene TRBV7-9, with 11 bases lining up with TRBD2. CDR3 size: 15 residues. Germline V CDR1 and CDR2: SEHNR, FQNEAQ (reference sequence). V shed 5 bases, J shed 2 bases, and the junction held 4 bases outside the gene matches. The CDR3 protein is CASSLGLAEQETQYF. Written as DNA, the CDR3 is TGTGCCAGCAGCCTGGGACTAGCGGAACAAGAGACCCAGTACTTC.

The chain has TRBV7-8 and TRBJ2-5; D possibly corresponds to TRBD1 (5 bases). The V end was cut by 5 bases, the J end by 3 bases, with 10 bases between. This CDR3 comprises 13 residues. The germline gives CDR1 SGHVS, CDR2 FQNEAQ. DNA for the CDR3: TGTGCCAGCAGCCAAGCCAGGGAAGAGACCCAGTACTTC. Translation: CASSQAREETQYF.

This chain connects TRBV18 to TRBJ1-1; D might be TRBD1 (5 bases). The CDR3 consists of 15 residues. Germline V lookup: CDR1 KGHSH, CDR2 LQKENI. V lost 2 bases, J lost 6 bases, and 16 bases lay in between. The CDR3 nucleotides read TGTGCCAGCTCACCAGGCAGGGTTGGCATCTCTGAAGCTTTCTTT. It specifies CASSPGRVGISEAFF.